This T cell receptor (beta chain) was found in a study of blood T cells in healthy people across ages. The overall study: In model experiments, template switching was able to capture about one barcoded beta molecule for every two T cells that were present. Whole-study findings and limits: Age brought a roughly linear fall in TCR beta diversity measured per million T cells. Both higher diversity and more naive CD4+ cells marked long-lived donors when set against aged donors. Underestimates were what the diversity estimates from one million T cells were considered to be.

PCR was performed a second time for about 6 to 12 cycles using a sample-barcoded 5' primer and a J-beta primer mix. TCRdb re-analysed the 5' RACE reads in MiXCR, keeping a single row per CDR3 protein. The repertoire holds 890,000 or so distinct CDR3 sequences, with about 59% as singletons. In the case of this clonotype: As yet, its antigen is unknown.

With 8 bases removed from V and 1 base from J, the gap between germline ends came to 11 bases. The CDR3 covers 12 residues. Germline V gene lookup returns CDR1 SQVTM and CDR2 ANQGSEA. This TCR derives from a man aged 30-40 years in good health. The chain uses TRBV29-1 and TRBJ2-5, with D uncertain. Input material: blood. CDR3 sequence (DNA): TGCAGCTTCCTCGGGCTCCAAGAGACCCAGTACTTC. The encoded protein is CSFLGLQETQYF.